The TCR beta chain described here comes from a study of blood T cells in healthy people across ages. A note on this clonotype: Relative to the germline gene, one junction end is altered; a read error may explain this.

It was with a sample-barcoded 5' primer and a J-beta primer mix that a second PCR of roughly 6 to 12 cycles was run. TCRdb ran MiXCR on the 5' RACE reads and lists one entry per CDR3 protein. The sample lists roughly 1,500,000 distinct CDR3 sequences; 30% to 40% were seen once. Germline V gene lookup returns CDR1 MNHEY and CDR2 SMNVEV (reference sequence). This CDR3 has 14 amino acids. The rearrangement links TRBV27 to TRBJ2-7; 8 bases match TRBD1. The sequence was obtained from a woman in her twenties or thirties in good health. Sequenced sample: blood. CDR3 nucleotides: TGTACCAGCAGTTTAGAAACAGGGGGCTACGAGCAGTACTTC. The encoded protein is CTSSLETGGYEQYF.